This TCR beta chain was observed in a study of shared clonotypes between healthy human individuals. Turning to the study itself: A couple of women and three men aged 18 to 49 served as donors.

V was trimmed by 10 bases and J by 0 bases, leaving 12 bases between them. Germline V gives CDR1 SNHLY, CDR2 FYNNEI. CDR3 length: 13 residues. CD8 cells regarded as naive lacked CD45RO, were positively chosen for CCR7, and omitted terminally differentiated effector memory CD45RA+ cells. Assay used: immunoSEQ multiplex PCR; TCRdb lists only in-frame clones, some missing. The repertoire includes some 580,000 clones, more than 95% of them detected once, and approximately 0.3% sits in the top ten. The rearrangement uses TRBV2 and TRBJ1-2, with D uncertain. The material sequenced was naive CD8+ T cells sorted from blood. The origin of this receptor is a man aged 30 to 45 in good health. As DNA, the CDR3 is TGTGCCATGGTCGCCGCAGCTAACTATGGCTACACCTTC. As protein: CAMVAAANYGYTF.